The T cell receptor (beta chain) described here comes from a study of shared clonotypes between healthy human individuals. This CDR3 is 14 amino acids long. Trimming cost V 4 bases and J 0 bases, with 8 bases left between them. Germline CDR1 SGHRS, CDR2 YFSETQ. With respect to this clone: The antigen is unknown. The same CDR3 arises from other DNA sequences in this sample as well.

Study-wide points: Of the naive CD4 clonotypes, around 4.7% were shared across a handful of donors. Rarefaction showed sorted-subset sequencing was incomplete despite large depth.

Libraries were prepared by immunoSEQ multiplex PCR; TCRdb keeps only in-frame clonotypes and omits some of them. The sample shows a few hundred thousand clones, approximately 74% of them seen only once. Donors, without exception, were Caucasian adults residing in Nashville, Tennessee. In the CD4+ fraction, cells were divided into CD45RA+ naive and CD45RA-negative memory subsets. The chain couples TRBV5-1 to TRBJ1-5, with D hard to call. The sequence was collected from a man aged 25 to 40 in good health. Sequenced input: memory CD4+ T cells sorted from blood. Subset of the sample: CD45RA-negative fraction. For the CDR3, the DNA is TGCGCCAGCAGCCTCGATTATAGCAATCAGCCCCAGCATTTT. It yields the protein CASSLDYSNQPQHF.